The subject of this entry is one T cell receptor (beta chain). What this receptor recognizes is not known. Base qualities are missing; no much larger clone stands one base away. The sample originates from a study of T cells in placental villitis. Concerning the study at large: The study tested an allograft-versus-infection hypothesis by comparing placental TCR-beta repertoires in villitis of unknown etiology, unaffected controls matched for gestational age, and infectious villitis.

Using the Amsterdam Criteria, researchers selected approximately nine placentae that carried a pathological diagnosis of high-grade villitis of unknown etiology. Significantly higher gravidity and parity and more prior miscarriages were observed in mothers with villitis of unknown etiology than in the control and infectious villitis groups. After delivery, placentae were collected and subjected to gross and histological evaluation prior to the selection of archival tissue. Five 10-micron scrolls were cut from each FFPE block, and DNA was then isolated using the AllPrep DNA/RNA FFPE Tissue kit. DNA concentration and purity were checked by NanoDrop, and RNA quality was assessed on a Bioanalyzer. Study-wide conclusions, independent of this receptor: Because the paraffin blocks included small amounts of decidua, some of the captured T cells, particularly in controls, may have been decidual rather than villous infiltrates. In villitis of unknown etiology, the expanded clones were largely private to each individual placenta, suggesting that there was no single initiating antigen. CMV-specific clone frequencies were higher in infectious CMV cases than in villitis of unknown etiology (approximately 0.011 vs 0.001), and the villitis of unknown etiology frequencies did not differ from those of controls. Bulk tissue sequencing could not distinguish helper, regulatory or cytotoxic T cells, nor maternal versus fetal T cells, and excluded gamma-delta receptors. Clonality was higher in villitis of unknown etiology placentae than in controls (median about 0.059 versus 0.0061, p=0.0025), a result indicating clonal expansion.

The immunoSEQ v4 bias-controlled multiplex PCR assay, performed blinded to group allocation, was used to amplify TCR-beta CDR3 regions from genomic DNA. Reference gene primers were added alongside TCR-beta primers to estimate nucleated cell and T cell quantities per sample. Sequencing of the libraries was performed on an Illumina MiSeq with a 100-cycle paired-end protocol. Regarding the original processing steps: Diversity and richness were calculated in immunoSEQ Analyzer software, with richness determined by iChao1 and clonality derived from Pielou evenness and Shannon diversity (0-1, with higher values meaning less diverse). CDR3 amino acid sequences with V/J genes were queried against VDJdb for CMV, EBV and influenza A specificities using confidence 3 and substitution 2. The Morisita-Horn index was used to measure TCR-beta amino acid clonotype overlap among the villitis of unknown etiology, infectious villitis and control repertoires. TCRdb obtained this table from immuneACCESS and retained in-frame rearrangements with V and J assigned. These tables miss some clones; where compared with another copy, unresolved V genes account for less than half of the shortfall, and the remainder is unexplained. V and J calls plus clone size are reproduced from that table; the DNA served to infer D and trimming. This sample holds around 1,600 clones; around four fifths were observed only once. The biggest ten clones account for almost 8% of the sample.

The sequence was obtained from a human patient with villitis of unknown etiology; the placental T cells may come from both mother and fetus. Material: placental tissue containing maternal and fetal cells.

The CDR3 amino acid sequence is: CAIGTGEGDTQYF. The DNA is as follows: TGTGCCATTGGGACAGGGGAGGGAGATACGCAGTATTTT. The chain links TRBV10-3 with TRBJ2-3, and 10 junction bases match TRBD1. The germline V gene specifies ENHRY as CDR1 and SYGVKD as CDR2. Clipping removes 9 bases from V and 5 bases from J, with 5 as the unmatched junction base count. Including the terminal cysteine and phenylalanine, the CDR3 comprises 13 residues. Kept here is only the CDR3 DNA, which spans 39 bases and is read in frame from base 1.